This TCR beta chain stems from a study of CDR3 diversity in severe acne. This clonotype was detected once. V was pared by 3 bases and J by 7 bases, with 6 bases of the junction left unmatched. Germline CDR1 is ENHRY and CDR2 is SYGVKD. The CDR3 is 14 amino acids. TCRdb re-analysed the PCR reads in MiXCR, keeping a single row per CDR3 protein. The repertoire holds about 90,000 distinct CDR3 sequences, with 45% to 50% as singletons. Sequenced sample: blood. This chain connects TRBV10-3 to TRBJ2-7, with 10 nucleotides matching TRBD2. The clonotype comes from a male donor with severe acne vulgaris. CDR3 region: CAISDLAGVWEQYF. For the CDR3, the DNA is TGTGCCATCAGTGATCTAGCGGGAGTTTGGGAGCAGTACTTC.